This is a list of T cell receptor beta chains from one sample in a study of PD-1 blockade in classical Hodgkin lymphoma. Generated by immunoSEQ multiplex PCR, the TCRdb table keeps only in-frame clones and is missing some. The sample carries approximately 99,000 clones, about 89% recorded once. The sequenced sample was peripheral blood mononuclear cells (PBMCs), obtained before the second cycle of nivolumab. The source of these receptors is a human donor with classical Hodgkin lymphoma. Each CDR3 is given with its conserved first and last residue. A D gene is named only where the DNA matches it firmly. Size is omitted from some rows. Given values are once, few, many or a class for expanded clones.

v_gene: TRBV5-5
abundance: .
j_gene: TRBJ1-5
d_gene: .
CDR3aa: CASSLDRSGNQPQHF
CDR3nt: TGTGCCAGCAGCCTCGACAGGTCGGGCAATCAGCCCCAGCATTTT

v_gene: TRBV28
abundance: .
j_gene: TRBJ2-3
d_gene: TRBD2
CDR3aa: CASGGLASDTQYF
CDR3nt: TGTGCCAGCGGCGGACTAGCCTCAGATACGCAGTATTTT

v_gene: TRBV2
abundance: once
j_gene: TRBJ1-2
d_gene: .
CDR3aa: CASTQGGGAGGYTF
CDR3nt: TGTGCCAGCACCCAAGGTGGGGGGGCGGGAGGCTACACCTTC

v_gene: TRBV10-3
abundance: .
j_gene: TRBJ1-5
d_gene: TRBD1
CDR3aa: CAISDAGGGNQPQHF
CDR3nt: TGTGCCATCAGTGATGCAGGGGGTGGCAATCAGCCCCAGCATTTT

v_gene: TRBV5-4
abundance: .
j_gene: TRBJ2-1
d_gene: TRBD2
CDR3aa: CASSSTSATVNEQFF
CDR3nt: TGTGCCAGCAGCTCTACTAGCGCCACCGTCAATGAGCAGTTCTTC

v_gene: TRBV4-1
abundance: .
j_gene: TRBJ2-3
d_gene: TRBD2
CDR3aa: CASSHAPGLAGDSDTQYF
CDR3nt: TGCGCCAGCAGCCATGCACCGGGACTAGCGGGAGACTCAGATACGCAGTATTTT

v_gene: TRBV10-3
abundance: once
j_gene: TRBJ1-5
d_gene: .
CDR3aa: CAIRTEGGNQPQHF
CDR3nt: TGTGCCATCAGGACCGAGGGGGGCAATCAGCCCCAGCATTTT

v_gene: TRBV4-2
abundance: .
j_gene: TRBJ1-2
d_gene: TRBD1
CDR3aa: CASSRETGMANYGYTF
CDR3nt: TGTGCCAGCAGCCGAGAGACAGGGATGGCTAACTATGGCTACACCTTC

v_gene: TRBV25-1
abundance: .
j_gene: TRBJ2-7
d_gene: TRBD1
CDR3aa: CASSGQGKYEQYF
CDR3nt: TGTGCCAGCAGTGGACAGGGAAAGTACGAGCAGTACTTC

v_gene: TRBV19
abundance: .
j_gene: TRBJ2-7
d_gene: TRBD1
CDR3aa: CASSSVGQVSYEQYF
CDR3nt: TGTGCCAGTAGTTCCGTAGGACAGGTCTCCTACGAGCAGTACTTC

v_gene: TRBV7-6
abundance: once
j_gene: TRBJ2-4
d_gene: TRBD1
CDR3aa: CASSAQGAHPINIQYF
CDR3nt: TGTGCCAGCAGCGCGCAGGGGGCGCATCCCATAAACATTCAGTACTTC

v_gene: TRBV30
abundance: .
j_gene: TRBJ2-5
d_gene: .
CDR3aa: CAWSVLSGGARTVVSETQYF
CDR3nt: TGTGCCTGGAGTGTACTCTCCGGGGGCGCACGAACCGTTGTTTCGGAGACCCAGTACTTC

v_gene: TRBV7-2
abundance: .
j_gene: TRBJ2-1
d_gene: .
CDR3aa: CAESRGTEQFF
CDR3nt: TGTGCCGAATCCAGGGGCACTGAGCAGTTCTTC

v_gene: TRBV19
abundance: .
j_gene: TRBJ2-1
d_gene: .
CDR3aa: CASSISTYNEQFF
CDR3nt: TGTGCCAGTAGTATCTCGACTTACAATGAGCAGTTCTTC

v_gene: TRBV28
abundance: .
j_gene: TRBJ1-1
d_gene: .
CDR3aa: CASSFITEAFF
CDR3nt: TGTGCCAGCAGTTTTATTACTGAAGCTTTCTTT

v_gene: TRBV5-4
abundance: .
j_gene: TRBJ1-4
d_gene: .
CDR3aa: CASSSSSGASNEKLFF
CDR3nt: TGTGCCAGCAGCTCCTCATCAGGCGCCTCGAATGAAAAACTGTTTTTT

v_gene: TRBV7-9
abundance: .
j_gene: TRBJ1-5
d_gene: TRBD1
CDR3aa: CASSLAGQGGQPQHF
CDR3nt: TGTGCCAGCAGCTTAGCGGGACAGGGGGGTCAGCCCCAGCATTTT

v_gene: TRBV2
abundance: .
j_gene: TRBJ1-4
d_gene: .
CDR3aa: CASSGSRGYEKLFF
CDR3nt: TGTGCCAGCAGTGGGAGTAGGGGGTATGAAAAACTGTTTTTT

v_gene: TRBV4-1
abundance: .
j_gene: TRBJ2-1
d_gene: .
CDR3aa: CASSLPLGGNNEQFF
CDR3nt: TGCGCCAGCAGCCTCCCACTTGGAGGCAACAATGAGCAGTTCTTC

v_gene: TRBV25-1
abundance: .
j_gene: TRBJ2-1
d_gene: TRBD1
CDR3aa: CASSEQGARGNEQFF
CDR3nt: TGTGCCAGCAGTGAACAGGGGGCCAGGGGAAATGAGCAGTTCTTC

v_gene: TRBV11-3
abundance: .
j_gene: TRBJ1-3
d_gene: .
CDR3aa: CASSLDSSGNTIYF
CDR3nt: TGTGCCAGCAGCTTAGACAGCTCTGGAAACACCATATATTTT

v_gene: TRBV7-2
abundance: .
j_gene: TRBJ2-7
d_gene: .
CDR3aa: CASSLGWQGYEQYF
CDR3nt: TGTGCCAGCAGCTTAGGGTGGCAGGGATACGAGCAGTACTTC

v_gene: TRBV5-4
abundance: once
j_gene: TRBJ2-7
d_gene: .
CDR3aa: CASSTTPSYEQYF
CDR3nt: TGTGCCAGCAGCACCACGCCGTCCTACGAGCAGTACTTC

v_gene: TRBV30
abundance: .
j_gene: TRBJ2-1
d_gene: .
CDR3aa: CAWSEGGPGGNEQFF
CDR3nt: TGTGCCTGGAGTGAGGGGGGCCCTGGTGGGAATGAGCAGTTCTTC

v_gene: TRBV11-2
abundance: .
j_gene: TRBJ2-7
d_gene: TRBD1
CDR3aa: CASSFGQGVEQYF
CDR3nt: TGTGCCAGCAGCTTTGGACAGGGGGTCGAGCAGTACTTC

v_gene: TRBV27
abundance: .
j_gene: TRBJ2-1
d_gene: TRBD1
CDR3aa: CASSSDRASYNEQFF
CDR3nt: TGTGCCAGCAGTTCCGACAGGGCATCCTACAATGAGCAGTTCTTC

v_gene: TRBV27
abundance: .
j_gene: TRBJ1-5
d_gene: .
CDR3aa: CASSLSRGNQPQHF
CDR3nt: TGTGCCAGCAGTTTATCGCGGGGTAATCAGCCCCAGCATTTT

v_gene: TRBV6-1
abundance: once
j_gene: TRBJ2-1
d_gene: .
CDR3aa: CASTPGGTAHNEQFF
CDR3nt: TGTGCCAGCACCCCTGGGGGGACAGCCCACAATGAGCAGTTCTTC

v_gene: TRBV5-1
abundance: .
j_gene: TRBJ1-2
d_gene: .
CDR3aa: CASSDGTYYGYTF
CDR3nt: TGCGCCAGCAGCGACGGGACATACTATGGCTACACCTTC

v_gene: TRBV28
abundance: few
j_gene: TRBJ2-2
d_gene: .
CDR3aa: CASSLVGRSNTGELFF
CDR3nt: TGTGCCAGCAGTTTAGTGGGCCGTTCGAACACCGGGGAGCTGTTTTTT

v_gene: TRBV6-5
abundance: few
j_gene: TRBJ1-1
d_gene: .
CDR3aa: CASSYLAQGTEAFF
CDR3nt: TGTGCCAGCAGTTACCTCGCCCAGGGCACTGAAGCTTTCTTT

v_gene: TRBV29-1
abundance: .
j_gene: TRBJ2-3
d_gene: TRBD1
CDR3aa: CSVPLRQGFTTDTQYF
CDR3nt: TGCAGCGTTCCACTCAGACAGGGGTTCACAACGGATACGCAGTATTTT

v_gene: TRBV2
abundance: .
j_gene: TRBJ1-5
d_gene: .
CDR3aa: CASSEGGTQPQHF
CDR3nt: TGTGCCAGCAGTGAGGGGGGGACTCAGCCCCAGCATTTT

v_gene: TRBV4-1
abundance: .
j_gene: TRBJ1-2
d_gene: .
CDR3aa: CASSQDAYGTSYGYTF
CDR3nt: TGCGCCAGCAGCCAAGATGCGTATGGGACCTCCTATGGCTACACCTTC

v_gene: TRBV18
abundance: .
j_gene: TRBJ1-5
d_gene: .
CDR3aa: CASSPTMNQPQHF
CDR3nt: TGTGCCAGCTCACCGACTATGAATCAGCCCCAGCATTTT

v_gene: TRBV11-2
abundance: .
j_gene: TRBJ2-3
d_gene: .
CDR3aa: CASSPGADTQYF
CDR3nt: TGTGCCAGCAGCCCCGGGGCAGATACGCAGTATTTT

v_gene: TRBV4-2
abundance: .
j_gene: TRBJ1-4
d_gene: .
CDR3aa: CASSQVLRNEKLFF
CDR3nt: TGTGCCAGCAGCCAAGTTCTCAGGAATGAAAAACTGTTTTTT

v_gene: TRBV5-5
abundance: once
j_gene: TRBJ1-1
d_gene: .
CDR3aa: CASSLAGSTEAFF
CDR3nt: TGTGCCAGCAGCTTGGCGGGAAGCACTGAAGCTTTCTTT

v_gene: TRBV11-3
abundance: once
j_gene: TRBJ2-6
d_gene: TRBD1
CDR3aa: CASSPGQGDSGANVLTF
CDR3nt: TGTGCCAGCAGCCCGGGACAGGGCGACTCTGGGGCCAACGTCCTGACTTTC